This T cell receptor beta chain was captured in a study of blood T cell repertoires in COVID-19. Concerning this clone itself: The identical CDR3 is also encoded by other nucleotide sequences in the sample.

Participant age was roughly 18 to 90 years, and participants resided in about two dozen US areas. The repertoire was sequenced with immunoSEQ multiplex PCR; TCRdb's copy has only in-frame clones and lacks some. In the table there are 300,000 to 350,000 clones, about 90% of which are singletons. CDR3 length equals 14 residues. Trimming removed 4 bases at V and 2 bases at J, with 9 bases between. Germline V lookup: CDR1 SGHNT, CDR2 YYREEE (reference sequence). The chain joins TRBV5-4 to TRBJ1-4, with unresolved D. The specimen sequenced was PBMCs or T cells enriched from blood (not recorded which). The receptor's source is a woman in her twenties or thirties who had recovered from COVID-19. CDR3 region: CASSPGGTNEKLFF. CDR3 DNA sequence: TGTGCCAGCAGCCCGGGTGGGACTAATGAAAAACTGTTTTTT.